These 12 T cell receptor beta chains share one sample of origin, sequenced in a study of response to subunit inactivated influenza vaccine. TCRdb re-called the RT-PCR reads with MiXCR, one entry per CDR3 protein. The sample includes around 320,000 distinct CDR3 sequences, 20% to 25% of them seen just once. The material sequenced was PBMCs from blood, taken approximately 20 months after vaccination. Receptor source: a man in his fifties or sixties who received an inactivated influenza vaccine.

This clonotype occurred many times. This chain links TRBV24-1 with TRBJ1-2; D uncertain. V lost 4 bases, J lost 0 bases, and 8 bases lay in between. The CDR3 length is 14 residues. Germline CDR1 is KGHDR and CDR2 is SFDVKD. The chain's CDR3 is CATSEYPTNYGYTF. The DNA of the CDR3 is TGTGCCACCAGTGAGTACCCGACTAACTATGGCTACACCTTC.

V is TRBV7-9 and J is TRBJ1-3; no definite D call. Germline assignment: CDR1 SEHNR and CDR2 FQNEAQ (reference sequence). The CDR3 is 16 residues long. Trimming left V 1 base short and J 4 bases short, with 14 bases between. CDR3 DNA sequence: TGTGCCAGCAGCTTAGGTGACCCGGGGTCAGGAAACACCATATATTTT. Residues: CASSLGDPGSGNTIYF.

Here the CDR3 reads CASSPTSGGNYEQYF. The CDR3 DNA reads TGTGCCAGCTCACCGACTAGCGGGGGGAATTACGAGCAGTACTTC. The V and J genes are TRBV18 and TRBJ2-7; TRBD2 agrees at 13 bases. The CDR3 sequence is 15 residues long. The germline gives CDR1 KGHSH, CDR2 LQKENI. J gave up 4 bases and V 3 bases, and 3 bases lay outside the gene matches.

This clonotype was recorded once. The J gene is TRBJ2-2, the V gene TRBV20-1; D might be TRBD2 (5 bases). Germline-derived CDR1 and CDR2 are DFQATT and SNEGSKA (reference sequence). V was cut by 2 bases and J by 4 bases, with 8 bases left in between. The CDR3 spans 13 residues. This chain's CDR3 is CSARSGGTGELFF. Written as DNA, the CDR3 is TGCAGTGCTAGATCAGGAGGCACCGGGGAGCTGTTTTTT.

V and J are TRBV28 and TRBJ2-5, with 7 bases that match TRBD2. J was trimmed by 0 bases and V by 7 bases; bases with no gene match: 5. CDR1 is MDHEN and CDR2 is SYDVKM in the germline V gene. CDR3 length: 14 residues. As DNA, the CDR3 is TGTGCCAGCACCCGACTAGCAAACCAAGAGACCCAGTACTTC. This gives the protein CASTRLANQETQYF.

CDR3 sequence reads: CSARHRTNEKLFF. The CDR3 DNA reads TGCAGTGCTAGGCACAGAACTAATGAAAAACTGTTTTTT. The rearrangement uses TRBV20-1 and TRBJ1-4; D remains unclear. Trimming stripped 3 bases from V and 1 base from J, with 6 bases between. CDR3 length: 13 amino acids. Germline V gene lookup returns CDR1 DFQATT and CDR2 SNEGSKA (reference sequence).

The sample holds a few counts of this clonotype. The chain recombines TRBV11-2 with TRBJ2-1, with D possibly TRBD2 on 6 matching bases. Trimming cost V 1 base and J 4 bases, with 14 bases left between them. This CDR3 has 16 amino acids. Germline CDR1 SGHAT, CDR2 FQNNGV. CDR3 region: CASSLGAGSIYNEQFF. In DNA form, the CDR3 reads TGTGCCAGCAGCTTAGGGGCGGGATCGATTTACAATGAGCAGTTCTTC.

The chain carries TRBV29-1 and TRBJ2-5; 10 bases map to TRBD2. CDR1 and CDR2 from the germline V gene are SQVTM and ANQGSEA. V lost 2 bases to trimming and J lost 4 bases; unmatched junction nucleotides: 10. CDR3 length: 16 residues. The CDR3: CSVERRLAGARETQYF. For the CDR3, the DNA is TGCAGCGTTGAACGTCGGCTAGCGGGAGCTCGAGAGACCCAGTACTTC.

The CDR3 sequence: CASSPTVGGQETQYF. Here the CDR3 DNA reads TGTGCCAGCAGCCCAACGGTCGGGGGGCAGGAGACCCAGTACTTC. This rearrangement joins TRBV3-1 to TRBJ2-5; possibly TRBD2 for D (7 bases). V was shortened by 4 bases and J by 5 bases, with 17 bases between the two germline ends. The germline V gene encodes CDR1 LGHDT and CDR2 YNNKEL (reference sequence). The CDR3 is made up of 15 amino acids.

The table lists this clonotype with many counts. The chain employs TRBV7-6 and TRBJ1-3; D perhaps matches TRBD1 (5 bases). V lost 1 base and J lost 0, with 16 bases in between. The germline V gene encodes CDR1 SGHVS and CDR2 FNYEAQ. The CDR3 has 18 residues. The CDR3 loop is CASSLEVPGTPSGNTIYF. DNA of the CDR3: TGTGCCAGCAGCTTAGAGGTTCCCGGGACCCCCTCTGGAAACACCATATATTTT.

In this sample, this clonotype turned up many times. CDR3 loop: CSADRGGGTEAFF. CDR3 nucleotides: TGCAGTGCTGACAGGGGTGGAGGCACTGAAGCTTTCTTT. This sequence joins TRBV20-1 and TRBJ1-1; 8 bases fit TRBD1. V lost 5 bases, J lost 4 bases, and 6 bases stayed unmatched. The CDR3 spans 13 residues. CDR1 and CDR2 from the germline V gene are DFQATT and SNEGSKA (reference sequence).

A few counts support this clonotype. J is TRBJ2-7 and V is TRBV6-2 or TRBV6-3; 8 positions agree with TRBD2. J was trimmed by 9 bases and V by 4 bases; bases with no gene match: 5. Germline CDR1 MNHEY, CDR2 SVGEGT. CDR3 size: 12 residues. As DNA, the CDR3 is TGTGCCAGCAGTTTGGGACTAGTTGTGCAGTACTTC. Encoded protein: CASSLGLVVQYF.